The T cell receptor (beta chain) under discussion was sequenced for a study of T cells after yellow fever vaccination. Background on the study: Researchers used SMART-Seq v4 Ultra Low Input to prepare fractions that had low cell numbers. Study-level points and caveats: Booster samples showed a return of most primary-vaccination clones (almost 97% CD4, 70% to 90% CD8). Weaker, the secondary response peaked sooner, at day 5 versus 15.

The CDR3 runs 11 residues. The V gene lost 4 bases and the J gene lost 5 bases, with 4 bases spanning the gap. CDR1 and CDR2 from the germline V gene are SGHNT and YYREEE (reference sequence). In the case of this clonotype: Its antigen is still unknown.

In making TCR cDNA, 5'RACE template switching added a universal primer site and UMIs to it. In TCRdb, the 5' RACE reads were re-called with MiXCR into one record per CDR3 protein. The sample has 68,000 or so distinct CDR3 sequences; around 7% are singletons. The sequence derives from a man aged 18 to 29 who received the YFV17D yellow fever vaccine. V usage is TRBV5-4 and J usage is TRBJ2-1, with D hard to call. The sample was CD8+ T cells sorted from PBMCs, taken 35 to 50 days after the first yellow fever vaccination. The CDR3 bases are TGTGCCAGCAGCGGAGACAATGAGCAGTTCTTC. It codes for CASSGDNEQFF.